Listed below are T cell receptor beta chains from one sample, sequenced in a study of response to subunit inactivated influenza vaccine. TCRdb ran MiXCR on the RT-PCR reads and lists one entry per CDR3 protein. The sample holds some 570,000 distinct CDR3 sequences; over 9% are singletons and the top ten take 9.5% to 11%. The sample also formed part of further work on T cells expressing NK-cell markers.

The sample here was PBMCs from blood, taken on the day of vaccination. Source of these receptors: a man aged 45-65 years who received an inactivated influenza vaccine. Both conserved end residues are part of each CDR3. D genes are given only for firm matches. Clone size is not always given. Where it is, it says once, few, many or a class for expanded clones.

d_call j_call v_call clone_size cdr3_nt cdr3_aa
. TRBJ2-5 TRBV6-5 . TGTGCCAGCAGTTACACGGCAGGGACCGGAGAGACCCAGTACTTC CASSYTAGTGETQYF
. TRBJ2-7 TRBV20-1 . TGCAGTGCTAGATTCGGGCAGGAGATTGACTCCTACGAGCAGTACTTC CSARFGQEIDSYEQYF
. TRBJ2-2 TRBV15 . TGTGCCACCAGCGGAAGGGGGTTCGGCACCGGGGAGCTGTTTTTT CATSGRGFGTGELFF
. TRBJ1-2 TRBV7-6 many TGTGCCAGCAGCTTAGGGGGGAGAAGGTCCCCCAACTATGGCTACACCTTC CASSLGGRRSPNYGYTF
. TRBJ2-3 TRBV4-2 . TGTGCCAGCAGCCAGCGAGCCGTTCACACAGATACGCAGTATTTT CASSQRAVHTDTQYF
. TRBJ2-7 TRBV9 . TGTGCCAGCAGCGTAGCTGGGGGGCTTCTGTACGAGCAGTACTTC CASSVAGGLLYEQYF
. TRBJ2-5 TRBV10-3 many TGTGCCATCAGTGAGAGTGCTCGGGGGGAGACCCAGTACTTC CAISESARGETQYF
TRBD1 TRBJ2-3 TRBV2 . TGTGCCAGCAGGGGACAGGGGGTTTCTGATACGCAGTATTTT CASRGQGVSDTQYF
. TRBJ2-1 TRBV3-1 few TGTGCCAGCAGCCAATGGAGGCAGGACAATGAGCAGTTCTTC CASSQWRQDNEQFF
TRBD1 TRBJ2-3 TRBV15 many TGTGCCACCAGAATAACAGGGGGAGGCACAGATACGCAGTATTTT CATRITGGGTDTQYF
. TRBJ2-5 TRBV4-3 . TGCGCCAGCAGCCAAGATGGGGACTGGCTTGCAGAGACCCAGTACTTC CASSQDGDWLAETQYF
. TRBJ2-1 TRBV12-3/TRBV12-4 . TGTGCCAGCAGTTTAAGCCCATCCCCCCTCAATGAGCAGTTCTTC CASSLSPSPLNEQFF
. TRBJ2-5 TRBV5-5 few TGTGCCAGCAGCTTGGAGCTCAGCCAAGAGACCCAGTACTTC CASSLELSQETQYF
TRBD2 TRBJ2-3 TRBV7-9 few TGTGCCAGCAGCTTAGCGGTGAGCGGGGGCGCGGATCCGCAGTATTTT CASSLAVSGGADPQYF
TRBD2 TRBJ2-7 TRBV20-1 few TGCAGTGCTTCAGCGGGGCCCTACCACGAGCAGTACTTC CSASAGPYHEQYF
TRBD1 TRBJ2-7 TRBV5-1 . TGCGCCAGCAGCTTGGGGGGACAGCACCCTTACGAGCAGTACTTC CASSLGGQHPYEQYF
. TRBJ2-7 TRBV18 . TGTGCCAGCTCACCAGGCGCCAGCTCCTACGAGCAGTACTTC CASSPGASSYEQYF
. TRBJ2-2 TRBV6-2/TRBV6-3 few TGTGCCAGCAGTTACTCGGGACGCGTTGGGACCGGGGAGCTGTTTTTT CASSYSGRVGTGELFF
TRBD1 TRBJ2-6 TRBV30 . TGTGCCTGGAGAATGACAGGGGGTGTCTCTGGGGCCAACGTCCTGACTTTC CAWRMTGGVSGANVLTF
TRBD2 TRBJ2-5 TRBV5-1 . TGCGCCAGCAGCGAGGGGACTAGCGGACAAGAGACCCAGTACTTC CASSEGTSGQETQYF
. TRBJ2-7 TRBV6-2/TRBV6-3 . TGTGCCAGCAGTAGACCCCGAGGGGTCTACGAGCAGTACTTC CASSRPRGVYEQYF
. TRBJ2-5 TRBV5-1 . TGCGCCCAGCAGTTGGGGGAGACCCAGTACTTC CAQQLGETQYF
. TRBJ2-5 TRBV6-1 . TGTGCCAGCGGACCTAGGCCAGGCGAGACCCAGTACTTC CASGPRPGETQYF
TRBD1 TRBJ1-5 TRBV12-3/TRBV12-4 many TGTGCCAGCAGTTCTCAGGGGGCCGCGCGCTTTAATCAGCCCCAGCATTTT CASSSQGAARFNQPQHF
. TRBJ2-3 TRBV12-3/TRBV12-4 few TGTGCCAGCAGTTTAGTCCTCGTCGGAGATACGCAGTATTTT CASSLVLVGDTQYF
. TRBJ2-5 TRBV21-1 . TGTGCCAGCAGCATAGGGGGCGACGAGACCCAGTACTTC CASSIGGDETQYF
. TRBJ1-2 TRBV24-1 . TGTGCCACCAGTGATCATCAGGGACTATATGGCTACACCTTC CATSDHQGLYGYTF
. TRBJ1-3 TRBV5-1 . TGCGCCAGCAGCTTGGACGGGGCCGAGGGAAACACCATATATTTT CASSLDGAEGNTIYF
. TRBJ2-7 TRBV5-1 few TGCGCCAGCAGCTTGGGTTCCTCCCACGAGCAGTACTTC CASSLGSSHEQYF
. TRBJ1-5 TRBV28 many TGTGCCAGCAGTTTAGTGGGGTTTAGGGCCAATCAGCCCCAGCATTTT CASSLVGFRANQPQHF
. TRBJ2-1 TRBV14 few TGTGCCAGCAGCCAAATTAAGGCCGGGCAGTTCTTC CASSQIKAGQFF
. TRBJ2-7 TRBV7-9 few TGTGCCAGTCGGAGCTTAGAGGAGCAGTACTTC CASRSLEEQYF
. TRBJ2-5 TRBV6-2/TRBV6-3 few TGTGCCAGCAAGCCAGGTATAAGGGAGACCCAGTACTTC CASKPGIRETQYF
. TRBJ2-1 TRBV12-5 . TGTGCTAGTGGTTCCCACGGGAATGAGCAGTTCTTC CASGSHGNEQFF
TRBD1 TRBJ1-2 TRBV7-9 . TGTGCCAGCAGCTTAGCTGGGACAGGTGACTACACCTTC CASSLAGTGDYTF
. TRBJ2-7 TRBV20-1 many TGCAGTGCTAGTAGGGAATCCTACGAGCAGTACTTC CSASRESYEQYF
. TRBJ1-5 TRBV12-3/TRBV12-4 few TGTGCCAGCGGAAGGGAGAGGGATCAGCCCCAGCATTTT CASGRERDQPQHF
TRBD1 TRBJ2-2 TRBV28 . TGTGCCAGCAGTTCTCCTAGGGGACAGGGGTCCGCCAAGCTGTTTTTT CASSSPRGQGSAKLFF
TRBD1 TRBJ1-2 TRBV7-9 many TGTGCCAGCAGCTTTGAAGCCAGGACAGGGGGCTATGGCTACACCTTC CASSFEARTGGYGYTF
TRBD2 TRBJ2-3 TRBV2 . TGTGCCAGCAGTGAAGATTATATGGCTAGCGGTACGCAGTATTTT CASSEDYMASGTQYF
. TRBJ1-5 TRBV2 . TGTGCCAGCAGTGAGGGCCCATTTACAAGTAATTTT CASSEGPFTSNF
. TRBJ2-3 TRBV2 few TGTGCCAGCAGAATGGTGGGGGGAGTAACAGATACGCAGTATTTT CASRMVGGVTDTQYF